The rows below give T cell receptor beta chains drawn from one sample of a study of blood T cell repertoires in COVID-19. Repertoires were generated with immunoSEQ multiplex PCR, while TCRdb's copy carries only in-frame clones and drops some. The sample contains some 42,000 clones, around 82% of which appear only once. Material for sequencing was peripheral blood. The receptor set was obtained from a human donor in a cohort sampled during active COVID-19. CDR3s include the opening cysteine and the closing phenylalanine or tryptophan. The D gene is left open where the match is weak. Part of the rows lack a size; the others show once, few, many or a class for expanded clones.

v_call,clone_size,d_call,j_call,cdr3_aa,cdr3_nt
TRBV6-5,.,TRBD1,TRBJ1-1,CASIMGTAKWTFF,TGTGCCAGCATCATGGGGACAGCCAAATGGACTTTCTTT
TRBV18,.,TRBD2,TRBJ2-1,CASSPPREGSFEQFF,TGTGCCAGCTCACCCCCGCGGGAGGGGTCATTTGAGCAGTTCTTC
TRBV19,.,TRBD1,TRBJ1-1,CASSIYRGVDEAFF,TGTGCCAGTAGTATCTACAGGGGAGTGGATGAAGCTTTCTTT
TRBV29-1,.,TRBD1,TRBJ2-1,CSVGQGFHEQFF,TGCAGCGTTGGACAGGGGTTCCATGAGCAGTTCTTC
TRBV11-2,.,TRBD1,TRBJ2-7,CASSLGTAYEQYF,TGTGCCAGCAGCCTCGGGACAGCCTACGAGCAGTACTTC
TRBV6-5,few,.,TRBJ1-5,CASSLGRDRSNQPQHF,TGTGCCAGCAGTTTGGGCAGGGATAGGAGCAATCAGCCCCAGCATTTT
TRBV18,.,TRBD2,TRBJ2-3,CASSPRDGGAPTQYF,TGTGCCAGCTCACCACGAGACGGGGGGGCCCCTACGCAGTATTTT
TRBV11-2,.,TRBD2,TRBJ2-1,CASSLERSGGAPYNEQFF,TGTGCCAGCAGCTTAGAGAGGAGCGGGGGGGCCCCCTACAATGAGCAGTTCTTC
TRBV9,.,.,TRBJ2-4,CASSVGPDLAKNIQYF,TGTGCCAGCAGCGTAGGGCCGGACTTAGCCAAAAACATTCAGTACTTC
TRBV2,.,TRBD1,TRBJ1-4,CASSLDRGLGTNEKLFF,TGTGCCAGCAGCCTGGACAGGGGGCTCGGGACTAATGAAAAACTGTTTTTT
TRBV7-2,.,TRBD2,TRBJ2-5,CASSLTSGNQETQYF,TGTGCCAGCAGCTTAACTAGCGGGAACCAAGAGACCCAGTACTTC
TRBV18,.,TRBD2,TRBJ2-1,CASSPLGLAGGQRRGEQFF,TGTGCCAGCTCACCACTTGGACTAGCGGGGGGGCAACGGCGCGGTGAGCAGTTCTTC
TRBV7-9,.,.,TRBJ2-3,CASRDILTDTQYF,TGTGCCAGTCGGGACATCCTCACAGATACGCAGTATTTT
TRBV3-1/TRBV3-2,.,TRBD1,TRBJ1-2,CASSQTGGSGYTF,TGTGCCAGCAGCCAAACAGGGGGCAGTGGCTACACCTTC
TRBV20-1,.,.,TRBJ1-1,CSASEGARKAFF,TGCAGTGCTAGTGAAGGGGCGAGAAAAGCTTTCTTT
TRBV11-2,.,TRBD2,TRBJ2-4,CASRQPGTTVAKNIQYF,TGTGCCAGCAGACAACCTGGGACTACCGTAGCCAAAAACATTCAGTACTTC
TRBV29-1,.,TRBD1,TRBJ1-2,CSVAPGGFYGYTF,TGCAGCGTTGCTCCAGGGGGATTCTATGGCTACACCTTC
TRBV19,.,TRBD1,TRBJ1-4,CASSPPGQGHEKLFF,TGTGCCAGTAGTCCCCCGGGACAGGGGCATGAAAAACTGTTTTTT
TRBV4-2,once,TRBD2,TRBJ2-1,CASSQETSGGAGEQFF,TGTGCCAGCAGCCAAGAAACTAGCGGGGGGGCCGGGGAGCAGTTCTTC
TRBV5-1,.,TRBD2,TRBJ2-7,CASSFSGGGGEQYF,TGCGCCAGCAGCTTTAGCGGGGGAGGAGGCGAGCAGTACTTC
TRBV28,.,TRBD1,TRBJ2-5,CASTRVGTARVETQYF,TGTGCCAGCACCCGGGTAGGGACAGCGAGGGTGGAGACCCAGTACTTC
TRBV15,.,TRBD1,TRBJ1-5,CATSRDPGGGQPQHF,TGTGCCACCAGCAGAGACCCAGGGGGAGGCCAGCCCCAGCATTTT
TRBV5-5,.,.,TRBJ2-7,CASSHQGQASEQYF,TGTGCCAGCAGCCACCAGGGGCAGGCCAGCGAGCAGTACTTC
TRBV28,once,.,TRBJ1-5,CASRGPWQTQPQHF,TGTGCCAGCAGGGGGCCCTGGCAAACGCAGCCCCAGCATTTT
TRBV15,.,TRBD1,TRBJ2-5,CATSRDYRGPETQYF,TGTGCCACCAGCAGGGACTACAGGGGGCCAGAGACCCAGTACTTC
TRBV3-1/TRBV3-2,.,TRBD1,TRBJ1-2,CASSPGTGTFYGYTF,TGTGCCAGCAGCCCCGGGACAGGGACCTTCTATGGCTACACCTTC
TRBV10-3,.,TRBD1,TRBJ1-1,CAISEPGQGNTEAFF,TGTGCCATCAGTGAGCCGGGACAGGGAAACACTGAAGCTTTCTTT
TRBV4-1,.,TRBD1,TRBJ2-1,CASSQGGRGQDEQFF,TGCGCCAGCAGCCAAGGGGGCAGGGGGCAGGATGAGCAGTTCTTC
TRBV7-2,.,TRBD1,TRBJ2-7,CASRPQGTSYEQYF,TGTGCCAGCAGACCACAGGGGACCTCCTACGAGCAGTACTTC
TRBV7-6,.,.,TRBJ2-5,CASSSGTLQETQYF,TGTGCCAGCAGCTCCGGGACTCTTCAAGAGACCCAGTACTTC
TRBV27,.,.,TRBJ2-1,CASSLAGWYNEQFF,TGTGCCAGCAGTTTGGCAGGGTGGTACAATGAGCAGTTCTTC
TRBV7-2,.,.,TRBJ1-1,CASQLDFRRGAEAFF,TGTGCCAGCCAACTTGATTTCCGCAGGGGCGCTGAAGCTTTCTTT
TRBV12-3/TRBV12-4,.,.,TRBJ1-1,CASSHNRVTEAFF,TGTGCCAGCAGCCACAACAGGGTCACTGAAGCTTTCTTT
TRBV18,.,TRBD2,TRBJ2-2,CASSPLGTSAGELFF,TGTGCCAGCTCACCACTGGGGACTAGCGCCGGGGAGCTGTTTTTT
TRBV7-2,few,.,TRBJ1-3,CASSPRPGSGNTIYF,TGTGCCAGCAGCCCCCGCCCGGGGTCTGGAAACACCATATATTTT
TRBV7-2,.,.,TRBJ2-7,CASSLSNEQYF,TGTGCCAGCAGCTTATCCAACGAGCAGTACTTC
TRBV20-1,.,TRBD2,TRBJ2-1,CSASRGLAGGEQFF,TGCAGTGCTAGTAGAGGACTAGCGGGTGGTGAGCAGTTCTTC
TRBV7-9,.,TRBD2,TRBJ2-3,CASSLGKTSGERNTQYF,TGTGCCAGCAGCTTAGGGAAGACTAGCGGGGAAAGAAATACGCAGTATTTT
TRBV7-2,.,.,TRBJ2-1,CASSSQGSSYNEQFF,TGTGCCAGCAGCTCCCAGGGTAGCTCCTACAATGAGCAGTTCTTC
TRBV2,.,.,TRBJ2-2,CASSEGLARTGELFF,TGTGCCAGCAGTGAAGGTCTAGCGAGAACCGGGGAGCTGTTTTTT
TRBV19,once,TRBD1,TRBJ2-7,CASSRGGQAYEQYF,TGTGCCAGTAGTCGTGGGGGACAGGCCTACGAGCAGTACTTC
TRBV5-1,.,.,TRBJ2-5,CASSQSGQQDVEETQYF,TGCGCCAGCAGCCAGTCCGGACAGCAGGATGTCGAAGAGACCCAGTACTTC
TRBV19,.,TRBD1,TRBJ1-2,CASSITGQAESYTF,TGTGCCAGTAGTATCACGGGACAGGCAGAAAGCTACACCTTC
TRBV5-1,.,TRBD2,TRBJ2-5,CASSRSGGNQETQYF,TGCGCCAGCAGCCGGAGCGGGGGAAACCAAGAGACCCAGTACTTC
TRBV15,.,.,TRBJ2-5,CATSRDWGRQETQYF,TGTGCCACCAGCAGAGATTGGGGGCGTCAAGAGACCCAGTACTTC
TRBV5-1,.,.,TRBJ2-2,CASSLGWGGTGELFF,TGCGCCAGCAGCTTGGGGTGGGGCGGCACCGGGGAGCTGTTTTTT
TRBV5-1,.,.,TRBJ1-6,CASSPEAGTPLHF,TGCGCCAGCAGCCCTGAGGCCGGTACACCCCTCCACTTT
TRBV15,.,TRBD1,TRBJ2-6,CATSPFSQGSGANVLTF,TGTGCCACCAGCCCCTTCTCACAGGGGTCTGGGGCCAACGTCCTGACTTTC
TRBV21-1,.,.,TRBJ1-2,CASSKPSTDGPGYGYTF,TGTGCCAGCAGCAAACCCTCAACCGACGGCCCCGGGTATGGCTACACCTTC
TRBV19,.,TRBD1,TRBJ2-3,CASSMGTGATLSTDTQYF,TGTGCCAGTAGTATGGGGACAGGGGCAACCCTAAGCACAGATACGCAGTATTTT